A single sample is the source of the 7 T cell receptor beta chains below, sequenced in a study of cytomegalovirus exposure and HLA in healthy donors. PCR was performed using 60 Vbeta and 13 Jbeta primers. The data were produced by immunoSEQ multiplex PCR, yet TCRdb's version contains in-frame clones alone and is incomplete. Among fewer than 200,000 clones listed, over 70% were seen once. The sample taken for sequencing was PBMCs. These TCRs come from a woman in her twenties or thirties in good health and CMV-seronegative.

V usage is TRBV5-5 and J usage is TRBJ2-7; no clear D gene. CDR1 is SGHKS and CDR2 is YYEKEE in the germline V gene (reference sequence). The CDR3 runs to 14 residues. With 0 bases removed from V and 5 bases from J, the gap between germline ends came to 12 bases. The CDR3 loop is CASSLVPAVDEQYF. In DNA, the CDR3 is TGTGCCAGCAGCTTGGTGCCCGCGGTAGACGAGCAGTACTTC.

This chain uses TRBV2 with TRBJ1-1, with D possibly TRBD1 on 6 matching bases. This CDR3 comprises 11 residues. V lost 6 bases to trimming and J lost 8 bases, with 10 bases between them. Germline V gives CDR1 SNHLY, CDR2 FYNNEI. The chain's CDR3 is CASSLDREAFF. The CDR3 nucleotides read TGTGCCAGCAGCTTAGACAGGGAAGCTTTCTTT.

In its sample, this clone was seen once. The gene calls are TRBV19 and TRBJ2-1; maybe TRBD2 (6 bases). The V end lost 4 bases, the J end lost 4 bases, and 8 bases lay between the germline ends. CDR1 and CDR2 from the germline V gene are LNHDA and SQIVND (reference sequence). The CDR3 extends over 13 amino acids. CDR3 bases: TGTGCCAGTAGTACGGGACTGTACAATGAGCAGTTCTTC. Encoded protein: CASSTGLYNEQFF.

This clone was recorded only once. The V gene is TRBV5-6, the J gene TRBJ2-1, with a possible D match to TRBD2 (5 bases). Germline CDR1 SGHDT, CDR2 YYEEEE. Trimming shortened V by 5 bases and J by 3 bases, and 15 bases separated the two germline ends. The CDR3 has 15 amino acids. The CDR3 sequence: CASSPDGELYNEQFF. In DNA, the CDR3 is TGTGCCAGCAGTCCCGACGGGGAGCTCTACAATGAGCAGTTCTTC.

The rearrangement joins TRBV28 to TRBJ2-7, with a tentative D call TRBD1 (5 bases). From germline, CDR1 is MDHEN and CDR2 SYDVKM. This CDR3 has 11 amino acids. V was cut by 11 bases and J by 2 bases, with 10 bases left in between. CDR3 in amino acids: CAGRGTYEQYF. The CDR3 region has the DNA TGTGCCGGAAGGGGCACCTACGAGCAGTACTTC.

The V call is TRBV2, the J call TRBJ1-5; D perhaps matches TRBD1 (5 bases). In germline, CDR1 is SNHLY, CDR2 FYNNEI. Trimming took off 2 bases at V and 1 base at J, with 15 bases between the two ends. The CDR3 has 17 amino acids. The CDR3 sequence: CASSELAGTWSNQPQHF. The CDR3 coding sequence is TGTGCCAGCAGTGAATTGGCGGGGACGTGGAGCAATCAGCCCCAGCATTTT. Drawing the rest from reference TRBV2 and TRBJ1-5, the complete variable domain is EPEVTQTPSHQVTQMGQEVILRCVPISNHLYFYWYRQILGQKVEFLVSFYNNEISEKSEIFDDQFSVERPDGSNFTLKIRSTKLEDSAMYFCASSELAGTWSNQPQHFGDGTRLSIL.

This clone was counted between two and nine times. The chain employs TRBV5-6 and TRBJ2-7; 14 positions agree with TRBD2. The germline V gene has CDR1 SGHDT and CDR2 YYEEEE. The V and J ends lost 4 bases and 3 bases, in that order; junction bases with no gene match: 9. The CDR3 runs to 17 residues. Here the CDR3 reads CASSATSGRAVLYEQYF. CDR3 DNA: TGTGCCAGCAGCGCGACTAGCGGGAGGGCCGTGCTCTACGAGCAGTACTTC.